Sequencing of this TCR beta chain was carried out in a study of CD8 T cells in ankylosing spondylitis. Findings and limits, study-wide: Apparently characteristic of ankylosing spondylitis blood was a TCR beta motif (roughly 8 highly homologous variants). Reportedly, matched ankylosing spondylitis synovial fluid was significantly enriched for disease-linked clones.

This CDR3 has 15 amino acids. The ends were cut back, 0 bases at V and 2 bases at J, with 10 bases in the middle. Germline V gene lookup returns CDR1 KGHSH and CDR2 LQKENI. TCRdb redid the calling of the 5' RACE reads with MiXCR, one entry per CDR3 protein. The sample lists more than 150,000 distinct CDR3 sequences, 15% to 20% occurring once. This clonotype came up many times. Its specificity is unknown. The sequence came from a male donor under 30 with ankylosing spondylitis or in good health (not recorded which). Sequencing used blood, either unsorted or a sorted T cell fraction (not recorded which). The rearrangement uses TRBV18 and TRBJ1-1; D gene uncertain. The CDR3 here is CASSPPVGRNTEAFF. CDR3 bases: TGTGCCAGCTCACCACCGGTTGGGAGAAACACTGAAGCTTTCTTT.